This paragraph covers one T cell receptor beta chain sequence. This entry comes from a study of blood T cell repertoires in COVID-19. Study-level information: There were acute and convalescent COVID-19 samples, and they came from the United States, Italy and Spain. PBMCs, B-cell-depleted T cells, or T cells were the source of the cDNA or gDNA that made up the material.

The CDR3 is 13 amino acids. Germline V gene sequence: CDR1 SGHTA, CDR2 FQGTGA. The V and J ends lost 2 bases and 8 bases respectively, with 7 bases between them. Authors' analysis steps: Reference gene primer amplification yielded estimated nucleated cell counts. Generated by immunoSEQ multiplex PCR, the TCRdb table keeps only in-frame clones and is missing some. The DNA gave D and trimming, while V, J and clone size come from that table. The repertoire consists of under 500,000 clones, with roughly 90% occurring once and the leading ten covering roughly 4.3%. The TCR originated in a woman in her 30s with acute or convalescent COVID-19. The chain employs TRBV7-3 and TRBJ1-6; D call uncertain. Material for sequencing was peripheral blood. The CDR3 loop is CASSLAIHSPLHF. The DNA of the CDR3 is TGTGCCAGCAGCTTAGCTATTCATTCACCCCTCCACTTT.